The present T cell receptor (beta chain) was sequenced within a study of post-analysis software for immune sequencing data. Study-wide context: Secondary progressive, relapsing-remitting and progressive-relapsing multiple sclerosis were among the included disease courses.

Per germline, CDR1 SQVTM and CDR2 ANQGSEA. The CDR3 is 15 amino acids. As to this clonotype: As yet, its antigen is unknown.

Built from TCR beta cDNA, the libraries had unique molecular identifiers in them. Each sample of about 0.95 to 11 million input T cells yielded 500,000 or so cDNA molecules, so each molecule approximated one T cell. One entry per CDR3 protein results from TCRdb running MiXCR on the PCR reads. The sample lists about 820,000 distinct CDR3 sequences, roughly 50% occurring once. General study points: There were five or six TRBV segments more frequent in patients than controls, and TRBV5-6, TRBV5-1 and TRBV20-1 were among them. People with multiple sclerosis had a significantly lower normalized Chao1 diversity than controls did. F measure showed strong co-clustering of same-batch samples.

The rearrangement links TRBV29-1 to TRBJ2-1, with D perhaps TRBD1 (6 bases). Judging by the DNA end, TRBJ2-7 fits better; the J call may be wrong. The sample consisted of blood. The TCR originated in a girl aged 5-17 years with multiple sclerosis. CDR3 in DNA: TGCAGCGTAAATTTTGTGACAGGCTCCTACAATGAGCAGTACTTC. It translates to CSVNFVTGSYNEQYF.